A selection of T cell receptor beta chains follows, all from one sample in a study of regulatory T cells in long-lasting Graves disease. One entry per CDR3 protein, called by TCRdb with MiXCR from the multiplex PCR reads. The data contain 400,000 to 500,000 distinct CDR3 sequences, roughly a fifth of them singletons. Specimen: peripheral blood mononuclear cells (PBMCs), collected when the disease was refractory, from a patient treated with antithyroid drugs. The source is a female donor with Graves disease. CDR3s include the opening cysteine and the closing phenylalanine or tryptophan. Fields, in order: V gene, D gene, clone size, J gene, CDR3 protein, CDR3 DNA. The D gene is left open where the match is weak. Some rows have no size entry. The others give once, few or many, or a class for an expanded clone.

TRBV6-1,.,.,TRBJ2-1,CASSPGRREDNEQFF,TGTGCCAGCAGCCCCGGACGTCGAGAAGACAATGAGCAGTTCTTC
TRBV20-1,.,.,TRBJ2-4,CSAPSGIAKNIQYF,TGCAGTGCCCCGTCTGGGATAGCCAAAAACATTCAGTACTTC
TRBV3-1,.,many,TRBJ2-1,CASSSRGNEQFF,TGTGCCAGCAGCTCCCGTGGCAATGAGCAGTTCTTC
TRBV7-8,.,many,TRBJ1-5,CASSLYLGQPQHF,TGTGCCAGCAGCTTATACTTGGGTCAGCCCCAGCATTTT
TRBV28,.,many,TRBJ1-6,CASSFGGGGSNSPLHF,TGTGCCAGCAGTTTTGGGGGGGGGGGGTCCAATTCACCCCTCCACTTT
TRBV7-3,.,.,TRBJ1-6,CASSSLGHYNSPLHF,TGTGCCAGCAGCTCGCTGGGGCATTATAATTCACCCCTCCACTTT
TRBV6-1,TRBD1,many,TRBJ1-1,CASFTPDRFNTEAFF,TGTGCCAGCTTCACCCCGGACAGGTTTAACACTGAAGCTTTCTTT
TRBV28,.,many,TRBJ1-6,CASSEAWGDSPLHF,TGTGCCAGCAGTGAGGCCTGGGGGGATTCACCCCTCCACTTT
TRBV4-1,.,.,TRBJ2-5,CASSQPRTQETQYF,TGCGCCAGCAGCCAACCTAGAACACAAGAGACCCAGTACTTC
TRBV20-1,.,few,TRBJ1-5,CSASGQFSNQPQHF,TGCAGTGCCAGCGGGCAGTTTAGCAATCAGCCCCAGCATTTT
TRBV4-1,.,.,TRBJ2-2,CASSQEGRLNTGELFF,TGCGCCAGCAGCCAAGAGGGCAGGCTGAACACCGGGGAGCTGTTTTTT
TRBV19,TRBD2,.,TRBJ2-7,CASSTLTSAQYF,TGTGCCAGTAGTACCCTGACTAGCGCGCAGTACTTC
TRBV20-1,.,.,TRBJ2-7,CSARGTGLRYEQYF,TGCAGTGCTAGAGGTACGGGACTCCGCTACGAGCAGTACTTC
TRBV28,TRBD2,.,TRBJ2-1,CASSLHPSGRSSYNEQFF,TGTGCCAGCAGTTTACATCCTAGCGGGAGGAGCTCCTACAATGAGCAGTTCTTC
TRBV27,TRBD2,many,TRBJ2-2,CASSLAGGVTGELFF,TGTGCCAGCAGTCTAGCGGGAGGGGTCACCGGGGAGCTGTTTTTT
TRBV9,.,.,TRBJ2-5,CVSSVEVSGGETQYF,TGTGTCAGCAGCGTAGAAGTGTCAGGTGGAGAGACCCAGTACTTC
TRBV12-3/TRBV12-4,TRBD1,many,TRBJ1-1,CASSTRDRANTEAFF,TGTGCCAGCAGCACCCGGGACAGGGCGAACACTGAAGCTTTCTTT
TRBV20-1,.,many,TRBJ2-7,CSARDHGGGVSYEQYF,TGCAGTGCTAGAGATCACGGCGGTGGAGTCTCCTACGAGCAGTACTTC
TRBV2,.,.,TRBJ1-4,CASSLRGGDEKLFF,TGTGCCAGCAGCCTCAGGGGAGGGGATGAAAAACTGTTTTTC
TRBV10-3,.,few,TRBJ1-5,CAISEVGVGPQHF,TGTGCCATCAGTGAGGTGGGGGTTGGGCCCCAGCATTTT
TRBV19,.,many,TRBJ2-5,CASSSVEGNQETQYF,TGTGCCAGTAGTTCGGTGGAAGGAAACCAAGAGACCCAGTACTTC
TRBV3-1,TRBD2,.,TRBJ2-3,CASSHLAGASTDTQYF,TGTGCCAGCAGCCACCTAGCGGGAGCTTCCACAGATACGCAGTATTTT
TRBV28,.,many,TRBJ1-5,CASHGRNQPQHF,TGTGCCAGCCACGGGCGAAATCAGCCCCAGCATTTT
TRBV2,.,many,TRBJ2-7,CASSGHPASYEQYF,TGTGCCAGCAGCGGACACCCCGCATCCTACGAGCAGTACTTC
TRBV5-1,.,many,TRBJ1-4,CASSLDGSTNEKLFF,TGCGCCAGCAGCTTGGACGGTTCAACTAATGAAAAACTGTTTTTT
TRBV2,TRBD2,.,TRBJ2-3,CASSDLGLAGEADTQYF,TGTGCCAGCAGTGACCTGGGACTAGCGGGAGAGGCTGATACGCAGTATTTT
TRBV7-9,.,.,TRBJ2-7,CASSFGMGEQYF,TGTGCCAGCAGCTTTGGGATGGGAGAGCAGTACTTC
TRBV6-1,TRBD2,many,TRBJ2-5,CASSGLAMGETQYF,TGTGCCAGCAGCGGACTAGCGATGGGGGAGACCCAGTACTTC
TRBV28,.,many,TRBJ1-1,CASTPGGGLDTEAFF,TGTGCCAGCACTCCAGGAGGGGGGTTAGACACTGAAGCTTTCTTT
TRBV28,.,many,TRBJ2-2,CAVRESRVGNTGELFF,TGTGCCGTACGGGAGTCGAGGGTGGGAAACACCGGGGAGCTGTTTTTT
TRBV20-1,TRBD2,.,TRBJ2-1,CSTLAGSYNEQFF,TGCAGTACCTTAGCGGGGTCCTACAATGAGCAGTTCTTC
TRBV6-5,.,many,TRBJ1-1,CASSYQGTNTEAFF,TGTGCCAGCAGTTACCAGGGGACGAACACTGAAGCTTTCTTT
TRBV7-3,TRBD2,few,TRBJ2-3,CASSWGLAGDTQYF,TGTGCCAGCAGCTGGGGACTAGCCGGCGATACGCAGTATTTT
TRBV13,.,many,TRBJ2-2,CASSLRTSTHTGELFF,TGTGCCAGCAGCCTACGGACATCCACCCATACCGGGGAGCTGTTTTTT
TRBV7-6,.,.,TRBJ2-7,CASSLGQEQYF,TGTGCCAGCAGCTTGGGTCAAGAGCAGTACTTC
TRBV28,TRBD1,many,TRBJ2-5,CASRVRTGEETQYF,TGTGCCAGCAGGGTGCGGACAGGGGAAGAGACCCAGTACTTC
TRBV3-1,.,many,TRBJ1-5,CASSQEGSQPQHF,TGTGCCAGCAGCCAAGAAGGGTCTCAGCCCCAGCATTTT
TRBV20-1,.,many,TRBJ2-5,CSAGTPHQETQYF,TGCAGTGCTGGGACCCCTCACCAAGAGACCCAGTACTTC
TRBV28,.,.,TRBJ2-7,CASSPTPRGTHEQYF,TGTGCCAGCAGTCCTACCCCCCGGGGGACCCACGAGCAGTACTTC
TRBV5-6,TRBD1,.,TRBJ1-1,CASSFYWTGPNTEAFF,TGTGCCAGCAGCTTCTATTGGACAGGGCCGAACACTGAAGCTTTCTTT
TRBV25-1,TRBD1,.,TRBJ1-6,CASSGPGQGRNSPLHF,TGTGCCAGCAGTGGGCCGGGACAGGGGCGTAATTCACCCCTCCACTTT
TRBV6-2/TRBV6-3,TRBD1,.,TRBJ2-1,CASSYPDRGDYNEQFF,TGTGCCAGCAGTTACCCGGACAGGGGAGACTACAATGAGCAGTTCTTC
TRBV28,TRBD2,.,TRBJ2-1,CASLSSLAVYNEQFF,TGTGCCAGCCTCAGTAGCCTAGCGGTCTACAATGAGCAGTTCTTC
TRBV20-1,.,.,TRBJ2-1,CSARDLGSAGNEQFF,TGCAGTGCTAGAGATTTAGGGTCGGCAGGGAATGAGCAGTTCTTC
TRBV20-1,.,few,TRBJ1-1,CSAREVEWMNTEAFF,TGCAGTGCTAGAGAGGTCGAGTGGATGAACACTGAAGCTTTCTTT
TRBV20-1,TRBD1,many,TRBJ2-7,CSASGTVTYEQYF,TGCAGTGCTTCCGGGACAGTTACCTACGAGCAGTACTTC
TRBV18,.,.,TRBJ1-3,CASSLKTGPGNTIYF,TGTGCCAGCTCACTAAAGACAGGACCTGGAAACACCATATATTTT
TRBV6-5,.,many,TRBJ1-5,CASSYSGGGNQPQHF,TGTGCCAGCAGTTACTCGGGGGGGGGCAATCAGCCCCAGCATTTT
TRBV10-3,TRBD2,.,TRBJ2-2,CATSQGLAGGELFF,TGTGCCACCTCCCAGGGACTAGCGGGAGGGGAGCTGTTTTTT
TRBV7-3,TRBD2,.,TRBJ2-2,CASSLWTSGRGAGELFF,TGTGCCAGCAGCTTATGGACTAGCGGGAGAGGCGCCGGGGAGCTGTTTTTT
TRBV7-9,TRBD1,few,TRBJ1-2,CASSSQGENYGYTF,TGTGCCAGCAGCTCACAGGGGGAGAACTATGGCTACACCTTC
TRBV11-2,.,.,TRBJ2-7,CASSSAPTYEQYF,TGTGCCAGCAGCTCAGCACCAACCTACGAGCAGTACTTC
TRBV10-3,TRBD2,.,TRBJ2-2,CAISAGAGGPAGELFF,TGTGCCATCAGTGCGGGAGCGGGAGGGCCCGCCGGGGAGCTGTTTTTT
TRBV14,.,.,TRBJ1-2,CASSQGADNYSYTF,TGTGCCAGCAGCCAAGGTGCAGATAACTATAGCTACACCTTC
TRBV5-5,.,.,TRBJ2-4,CASSLSIRDVVAKNIQYF,TGTGCCAGCAGCTTGAGTATCCGGGACGTGGTAGCCAAAAACATTCAGTACTTC
TRBV30,TRBD1,.,TRBJ1-4,CAWSAGQGSDEKLFF,TGTGCCTGGAGTGCAGGACAGGGATCGGATGAAAAACTGTTTTTT
TRBV12-5,.,many,TRBJ1-2,CASGLADTYGYTF,TGTGCTAGTGGTTTGGCGGACACCTATGGCTACACCTTC
TRBV20-1,.,few,TRBJ2-7,CSARDLQALKYEQYF,TGCAGTGCTAGAGATTTACAGGCGTTAAAATACGAGCAGTACTTC
TRBV18,.,few,TRBJ1-1,CASSPGRRMNTEAFF,TGTGCCAGCTCACCGGGACGGAGGATGAACACTGAAGCTTTCTTT
TRBV20-1,.,many,TRBJ1-2,CSARDGSGGYTF,TGCAGTGCTAGAGATGGCAGTGGTGGCTACACCTTC